The rows below give T cell receptor beta chains drawn from one sample of a study of blood T cells in healthy people across ages. TCRdb itself ran the 5' RACE reads through MiXCR, one entry per CDR3 protein. The repertoire holds around 790,000 distinct CDR3 sequences, with around two fifths as singletons. The sequenced sample consisted of blood. The receptor source for this set is a man between 60 and 75 years old in good health. CDR3s include the opening cysteine and the closing phenylalanine or tryptophan. The D gene is left open where the match is weak. The size entry is marked missing in some rows and otherwise reads once, few, many or a size class.

D gene: TRBD1
CDR3 length: 15
V gene: TRBV2
clone size: NA
J gene: TRBJ2-6
CDR3 protein: CARDRAPTGANVLTF
CDR3 DNA: TGTGCCAGAGACAGGGCTCCCACTGGGGCCAACGTCCTGACTTTC

D gene: TRBD1
CDR3 length: 16
V gene: TRBV11-3
clone size: NA
J gene: TRBJ2-1
CDR3 protein: CASRPGGQGSYNEQFF
CDR3 DNA: TGTGCCAGCAGGCCCGGGGGACAGGGCTCCTACAATGAGCAGTTCTTC

D gene: NA
CDR3 length: 14
V gene: TRBV27
clone size: NA
J gene: TRBJ1-5
CDR3 protein: CASSGRGLGQPQHF
CDR3 DNA: TGTGCCAGCAGCGGCAGGGGCCTAGGTCAGCCCCAGCATTTT

D gene: NA
CDR3 length: 16
V gene: TRBV14
clone size: many
J gene: TRBJ2-7
CDR3 protein: CASSQDTGFKSYEQYF
CDR3 DNA: TGTGCCAGCAGCCAAGACACCGGCTTTAAGTCCTACGAGCAGTACTTC

D gene: TRBD1
CDR3 length: 15
V gene: TRBV5-6
clone size: NA
J gene: TRBJ1-5
CDR3 protein: CASSLGQGVGQPQHF
CDR3 DNA: TGTGCCAGCAGCTTGGGACAGGGAGTAGGGCAGCCCCAGCATTTT

D gene: NA
CDR3 length: 14
V gene: TRBV20-1
clone size: once
J gene: TRBJ1-2
CDR3 protein: CSARESGRLYGYTF
CDR3 DNA: TGCAGTGCTAGAGAGTCAGGAAGGCTCTATGGCTACACCTTC

D gene: NA
CDR3 length: 14
V gene: TRBV5-1
clone size: once
J gene: TRBJ1-6
CDR3 protein: CAGGLYQTNSPLHF
CDR3 DNA: TGCGCCGGCGGCTTGTACCAGACTAATTCACCCCTCCACTTT

D gene: NA
CDR3 length: 14
V gene: TRBV5-1
clone size: NA
J gene: TRBJ2-5
CDR3 protein: CASSLGPTQETQYF
CDR3 DNA: TGCGCCAGCAGCCTAGGGCCCACCCAAGAGACCCAGTACTTC

D gene: NA
CDR3 length: 14
V gene: TRBV20-1
clone size: NA
J gene: TRBJ2-1
CDR3 protein: CSARRLATYNEQFF
CDR3 DNA: TGCAGTGCTAGGCGGCTAGCGACATACAATGAGCAGTTCTTC

D gene: TRBD2
CDR3 length: 17
V gene: TRBV5-1
clone size: once
J gene: TRBJ2-2
CDR3 protein: CASSPDLGAGGTGELFF
CDR3 DNA: TGCGCCAGCAGCCCCGATCTTGGAGCGGGGGGAACCGGGGAGCTGTTTTTT

D gene: NA
CDR3 length: 15
V gene: TRBV12-3/TRBV12-4
clone size: NA
J gene: TRBJ2-5
CDR3 protein: CASSFSMRGRETQYF
CDR3 DNA: TGTGCCAGCAGTTTTTCCATGCGGGGGCGGGAGACCCAGTACTTC

D gene: TRBD2
CDR3 length: 17
V gene: TRBV7-8
clone size: few
J gene: TRBJ2-3
CDR3 protein: CASSSPGGGTNVDTQYF
CDR3 DNA: TGTGCCAGCAGCTCCCCCGGGGGGGGAACAAATGTAGATACGCAGTATTTT

D gene: NA
CDR3 length: 13
V gene: TRBV29-1
clone size: NA
J gene: TRBJ1-1
CDR3 protein: CSVAQGLNTEAFF
CDR3 DNA: TGCAGCGTTGCGCAGGGGCTGAACACTGAAGCTTTCTTT

D gene: NA
CDR3 length: 16
V gene: TRBV20-1
clone size: NA
J gene: TRBJ2-5
CDR3 protein: CSARDRNRQYQETQYF
CDR3 DNA: TGCAGTGCTAGAGATCGTAACAGGCAGTACCAAGAGACCCAGTACTTC

D gene: NA
CDR3 length: 15
V gene: TRBV9
clone size: NA
J gene: TRBJ2-5
CDR3 protein: CASSVGGGGPETQYF
CDR3 DNA: TGTGCCAGCAGCGTAGGAGGTGGGGGGCCGGAGACCCAGTACTTC

D gene: NA
CDR3 length: 13
V gene: TRBV7-2
clone size: NA
J gene: TRBJ2-7
CDR3 protein: CASSLEDRSEQYF
CDR3 DNA: TGTGCCAGCAGCTTAGAAGACAGGTCCGAGCAGTACTTC

D gene: TRBD1
CDR3 length: 15
V gene: TRBV28
clone size: NA
J gene: TRBJ1-1
CDR3 protein: CASSPHSGGNTEAFF
CDR3 DNA: TGTGCCAGCAGTCCGCATTCAGGGGGCAACACTGAAGCTTTCTTT